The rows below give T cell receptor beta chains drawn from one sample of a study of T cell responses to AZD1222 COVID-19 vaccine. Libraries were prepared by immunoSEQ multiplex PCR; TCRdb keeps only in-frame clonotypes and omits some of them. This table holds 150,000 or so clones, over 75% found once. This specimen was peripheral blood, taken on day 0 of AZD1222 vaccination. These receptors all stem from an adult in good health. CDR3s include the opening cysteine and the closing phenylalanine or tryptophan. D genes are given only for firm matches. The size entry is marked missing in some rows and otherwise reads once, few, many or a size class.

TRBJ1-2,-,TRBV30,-,CAWSTVQSYGYTF,TGTGCCTGGAGTACGGTACAGTCCTATGGCTACACCTTC
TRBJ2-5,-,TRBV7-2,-,CASSRGSGETQYF,TGTGCCAGCAGCAGGGGAAGTGGGGAGACCCAGTACTTC
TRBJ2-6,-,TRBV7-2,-,CASSHRQLAGANVLTF,TGTGCCAGCAGCCACCGACAGCTTGCTGGGGCCAACGTCCTGACTTTC
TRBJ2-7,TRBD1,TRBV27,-,CASSRTGETYEQYF,TGTGCCAGCAGCAGGACAGGGGAGACCTACGAGCAGTACTTC
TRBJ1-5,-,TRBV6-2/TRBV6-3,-,CASSIQGSGTFQPQHF,TGTGCCAGCAGCATACAGGGATCTGGAACTTTTCAGCCCCAGCATTTT
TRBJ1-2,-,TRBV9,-,CASSASDGNYGYTF,TGTGCCAGCAGCGCCTCGGACGGAAACTATGGCTACACCTTC
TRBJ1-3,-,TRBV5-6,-,CASNSPVSGNTIYF,TGTGCCAGCAACTCCCCCGTCTCTGGAAACACCATATATTTT
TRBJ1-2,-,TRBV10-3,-,CAISEKQYGYTF,TGTGCCATCAGTGAGAAGCAGTATGGCTACACCTTC
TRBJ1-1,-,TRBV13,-,CASSPDRLKGNTEAFF,TGTGCCAGCAGCCCCGACAGGTTAAAGGGGAACACTGAAGCTTTCTTT
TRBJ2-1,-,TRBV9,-,CASSGISDSYNEQFF,TGTGCCAGCAGCGGGATTAGCGACTCCTACAATGAGCAGTTCTTC
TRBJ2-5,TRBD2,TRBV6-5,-,CASRPAGTQETQYF,TGTGCCAGCAGACCAGCGGGGACGCAAGAGACCCAGTACTTC
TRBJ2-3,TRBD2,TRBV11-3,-,CASSPVAGGLTDTQYF,TGTGCCAGCAGCCCAGTAGCGGGAGGACTCACAGATACGCAGTATTTT
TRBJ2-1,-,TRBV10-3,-,CAISESRQGGYNEQFF,TGTGCCATCAGTGAGTCTCGGCAGGGGGGATACAATGAGCAGTTCTTC
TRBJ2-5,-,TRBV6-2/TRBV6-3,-,CASSDGTQETQYF,TGTGCCAGCAGTGACGGGACCCAAGAGACCCAGTACTTC
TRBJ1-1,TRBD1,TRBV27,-,CASSFRGRNTEAFF,TGTGCCAGCAGTTTCAGGGGGCGAAACACTGAAGCTTTCTTT
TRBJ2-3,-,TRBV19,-,CASSIDRGGTDTQYF,TGTGCCAGTAGTATAGATCGAGGCGGCACAGATACGCAGTATTTT
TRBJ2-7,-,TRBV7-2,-,CASSFLPYEQYF,TGTGCCAGCAGCTTTCTCCCCTACGAGCAGTACTTC
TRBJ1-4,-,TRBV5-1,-,CASSLITNEKLFF,TGCGCCAGCAGCTTAATAACTAATGAAAAACTGTTTTTT
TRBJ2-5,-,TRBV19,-,CASSMDRQETQYF,TGTGCCAGTAGTATGGACCGCCAAGAGACCCAGTACTTC
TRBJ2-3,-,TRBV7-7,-,CASSLGSGSTDTQYF,TGTGCTAGCAGCTTAGGTAGCGGAAGCACAGATACGCAGTATTTT
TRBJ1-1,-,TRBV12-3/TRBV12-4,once,CASSFKGSEAFF,TGTGCCAGCAGTTTTAAAGGATCTGAAGCTTTCTTT
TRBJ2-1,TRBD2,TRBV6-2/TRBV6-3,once,CASSYSAGASPEQFF,TGTGCCAGCAGTTACTCAGCGGGAGCAAGTCCTGAGCAGTTCTTC
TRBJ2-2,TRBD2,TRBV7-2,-,CASSPLLAGGPGTGELFF,TGTGCCAGCAGCCCCCTACTAGCGGGAGGGCCGGGTACCGGGGAGCTGTTTTTT
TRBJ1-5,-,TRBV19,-,CASSQGSNQPQHF,TGTGCCAGTAGTCAGGGAAGCAATCAGCCCCAGCATTTT
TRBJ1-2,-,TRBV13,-,CASSLRGGGYTF,TGTGCCAGCAGCTTACGAGGGGGAGGCTACACCTTC
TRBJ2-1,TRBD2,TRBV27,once,CASSSTSGARRAYNEQFF,TGTGCCAGCAGTTCGACTAGCGGGGCCAGGCGCGCCTACAATGAGCAGTTCTTC
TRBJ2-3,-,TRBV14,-,CASSQGKSGTQYF,TGTGCCAGCAGCCAAGGTAAATCTGGTACGCAGTATTTT
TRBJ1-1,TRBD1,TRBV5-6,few,CASSRDRGMSFF,TGTGCCAGCAGCCGGGACAGGGGGATGTCTTTCTTT
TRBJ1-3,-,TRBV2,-,CASNEPQNDPGNTIYF,TGTGCCAGCAATGAACCACAGAACGACCCTGGAAACACCATATATTTT
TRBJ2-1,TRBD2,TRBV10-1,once,CASTLWVGLSGGYNNEQFF,TGCGCCAGCACCCTCTGGGTCGGGTTAAGCGGGGGTTACAACAATGAGCAGTTCTTC
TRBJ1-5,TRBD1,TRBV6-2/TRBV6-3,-,CASSFRTGWGQPQHF,TGTGCCAGCAGTTTCAGGACAGGTTGGGGTCAGCCCCAGCATTTT
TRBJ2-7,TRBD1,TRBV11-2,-,CASSDGTGVYEQYF,TGTGCCAGCAGCGACGGGACAGGGGTCTACGAGCAGTACTTC
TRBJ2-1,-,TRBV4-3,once,CASSQEVTRGHEQFF,TGCGCCAGCAGCCAAGAAGTGACCAGGGGTCATGAGCAGTTCTTC
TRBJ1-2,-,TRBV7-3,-,CASSLNARSQSHLNTF,TGTGCCAGCAGCTTAAACGCTCGATCTCAGAGCCATCTCAACACCTTC
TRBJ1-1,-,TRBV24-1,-,CATSVGPLSEAFF,TGTGCCACCAGTGTAGGGCCCCTGTCCGAAGCTTTCTTT
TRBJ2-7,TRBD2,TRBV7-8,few,CASTVFRGGLDEQYF,TGTGCCAGCACCGTTTTCCGGGGGGGCCTGGACGAGCAGTACTTC
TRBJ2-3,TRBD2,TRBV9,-,CASSAGTRKYF,TGTGCCAGCAGCGCCGGGACTAGAAAGTATTTT